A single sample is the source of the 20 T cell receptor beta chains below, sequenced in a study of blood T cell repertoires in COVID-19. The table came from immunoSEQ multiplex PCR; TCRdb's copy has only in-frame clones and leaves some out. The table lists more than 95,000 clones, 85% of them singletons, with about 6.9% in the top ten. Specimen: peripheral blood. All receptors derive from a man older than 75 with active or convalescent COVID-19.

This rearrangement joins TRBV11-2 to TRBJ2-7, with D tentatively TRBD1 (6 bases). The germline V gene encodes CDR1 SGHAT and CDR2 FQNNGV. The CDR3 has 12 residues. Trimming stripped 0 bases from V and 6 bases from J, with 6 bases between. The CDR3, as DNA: TGTGCCAGCAGCTTAGACAGGGGCGAGCAGTACTTC. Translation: CASSLDRGEQYF. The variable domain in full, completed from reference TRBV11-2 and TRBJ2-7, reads EAGVAQSPRYKIIEKRQSVAFWCNPISGHATLYWYQQILGQGPKLLIQFQNNGVVDDSQLPKDRFSAERLKGVDSTLKIQPAKLEDSAVYLCASSLDRGEQYFGPGTRLTVT.

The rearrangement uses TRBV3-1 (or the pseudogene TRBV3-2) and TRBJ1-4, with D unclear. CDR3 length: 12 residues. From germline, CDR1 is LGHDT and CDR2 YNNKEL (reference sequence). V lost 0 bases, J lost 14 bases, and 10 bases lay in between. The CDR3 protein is CASSQEAANLFF. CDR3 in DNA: TGTGCCAGCAGCCAAGAGGCGGCAAACCTGTTTTTT.

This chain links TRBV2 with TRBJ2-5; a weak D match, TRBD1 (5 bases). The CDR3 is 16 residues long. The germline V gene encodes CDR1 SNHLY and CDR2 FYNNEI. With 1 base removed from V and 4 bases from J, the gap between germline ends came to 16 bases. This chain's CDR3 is CASSEGIGGARETQYF. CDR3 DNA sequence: TGTGCCAGCAGTGAAGGTATCGGTGGGGCTAGAGAGACCCAGTACTTC.

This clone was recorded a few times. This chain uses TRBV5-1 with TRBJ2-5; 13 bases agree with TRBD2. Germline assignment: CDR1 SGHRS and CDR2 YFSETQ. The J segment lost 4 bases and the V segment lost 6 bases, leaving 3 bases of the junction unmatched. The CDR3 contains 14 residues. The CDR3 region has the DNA TGCGCCAGCAAACTAGCGGGGGGGCGAGAGACCCAGTACTTC. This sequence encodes CASKLAGGRETQYF. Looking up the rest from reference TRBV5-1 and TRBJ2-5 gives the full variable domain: KAGVTQTPRYLIKTRGQQVTLSCSPISGHRSVSWYQQTPGQGLQFLFEYFSETQRNKGNFPGRFSGRQFSNSRSEMNVSTLELGDSALYLCASKLAGGRETQYFGPGTRLLVL.

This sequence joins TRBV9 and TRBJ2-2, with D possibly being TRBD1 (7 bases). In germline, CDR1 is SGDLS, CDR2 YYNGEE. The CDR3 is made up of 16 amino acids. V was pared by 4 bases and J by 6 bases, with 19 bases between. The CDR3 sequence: CASSQGGRGFAGELFF. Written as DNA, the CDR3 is TGTGCCAGCAGCCAGGGGGGCAGGGGTTTCGCCGGGGAGCTGTTTTTT.

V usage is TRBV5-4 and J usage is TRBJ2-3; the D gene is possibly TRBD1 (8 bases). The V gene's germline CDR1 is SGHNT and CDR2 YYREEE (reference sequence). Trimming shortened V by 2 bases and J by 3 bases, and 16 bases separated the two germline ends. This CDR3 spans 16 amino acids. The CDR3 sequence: CASSLRTGRGTDTQYF. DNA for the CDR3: TGTGCCAGCAGCTTACGGACAGGGAGGGGGACAGATACGCAGTATTTT.

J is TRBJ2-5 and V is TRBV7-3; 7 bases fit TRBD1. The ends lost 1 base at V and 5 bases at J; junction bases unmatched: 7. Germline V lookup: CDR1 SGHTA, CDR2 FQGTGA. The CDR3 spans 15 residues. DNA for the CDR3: TGTGCCAGCAGCTTAAACCCTGGACAGGTGGAGACCCAGTACTTC. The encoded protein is CASSLNPGQVETQYF.

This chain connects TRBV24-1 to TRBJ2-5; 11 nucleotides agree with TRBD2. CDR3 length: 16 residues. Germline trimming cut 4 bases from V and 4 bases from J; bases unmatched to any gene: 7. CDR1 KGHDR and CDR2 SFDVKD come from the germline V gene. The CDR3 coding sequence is TGTGCCACCAGTGAAATTAGCGGGGGGGCCCCAGAGACCCAGTACTTC. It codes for CATSEISGGAPETQYF.

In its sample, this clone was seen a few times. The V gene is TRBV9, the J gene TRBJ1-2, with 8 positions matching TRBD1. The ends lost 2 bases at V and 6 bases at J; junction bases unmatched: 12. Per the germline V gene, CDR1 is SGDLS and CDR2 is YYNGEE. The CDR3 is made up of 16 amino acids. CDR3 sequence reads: CASSVKLTGVFDGYTF. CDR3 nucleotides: TGTGCCAGCAGCGTTAAACTGACAGGGGTCTTCGATGGCTACACCTTC.

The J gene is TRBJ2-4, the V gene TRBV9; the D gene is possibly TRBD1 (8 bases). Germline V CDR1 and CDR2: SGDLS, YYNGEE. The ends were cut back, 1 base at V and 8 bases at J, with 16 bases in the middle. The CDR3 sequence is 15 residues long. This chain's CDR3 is CASSVRQGAGDIQYF. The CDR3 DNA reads TGTGCCAGCAGCGTAAGGCAGGGGGCGGGAGACATTCAGTACTTC.

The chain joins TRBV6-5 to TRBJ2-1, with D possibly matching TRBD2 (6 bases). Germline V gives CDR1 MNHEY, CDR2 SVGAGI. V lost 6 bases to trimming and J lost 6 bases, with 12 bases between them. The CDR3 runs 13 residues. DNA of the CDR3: TGTGCCAGCAGATCCGGAGGGCTCAATGAGCAGTTCTTC. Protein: CASRSGGLNEQFF.

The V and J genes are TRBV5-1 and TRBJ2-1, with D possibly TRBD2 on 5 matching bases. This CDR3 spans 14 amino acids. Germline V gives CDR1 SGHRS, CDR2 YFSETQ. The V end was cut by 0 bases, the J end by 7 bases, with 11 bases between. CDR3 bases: TGCGCCAGCAGCTTGGTCCCCGGGAAGAATGAGCAGTTCTTC. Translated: CASSLVPGKNEQFF.

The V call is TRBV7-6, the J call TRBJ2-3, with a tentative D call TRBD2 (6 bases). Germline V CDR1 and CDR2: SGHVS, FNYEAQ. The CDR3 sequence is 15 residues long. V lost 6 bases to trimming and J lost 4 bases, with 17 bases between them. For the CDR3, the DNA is TGTGCCAGCAGGGCAACTAGCTCTCGTTCAGATACGCAGTATTTT. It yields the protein CASRATSSRSDTQYF.

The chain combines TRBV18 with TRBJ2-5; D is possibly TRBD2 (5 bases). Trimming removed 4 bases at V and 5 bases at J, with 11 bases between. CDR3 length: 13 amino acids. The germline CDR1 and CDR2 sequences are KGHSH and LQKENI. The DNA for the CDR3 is TGTGCCAGCTCACTGAGGGTTGGGGAGACCCAGTACTTC. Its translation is CASSLRVGETQYF.

CDR3 nucleotide sequence: TGTGCCAGCAGTGAAAGGAGGTCTGGCTATGGCTACACCTTC. It translates to CASSERRSGYGYTF. J is TRBJ1-2 and V is TRBV6-1; no clear D. Germline loops: CDR1 MNHNS, CDR2 SASEGT. The CDR3 is made up of 14 amino acids. Trimming removed 2 bases from V and 4 bases from J, with 11 bases in between.

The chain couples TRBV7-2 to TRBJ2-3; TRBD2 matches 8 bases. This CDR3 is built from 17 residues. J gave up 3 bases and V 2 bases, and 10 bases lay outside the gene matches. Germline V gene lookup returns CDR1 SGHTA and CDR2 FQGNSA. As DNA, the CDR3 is TGTGCCAGCAGCTTAAGTTCGAGCGGGGGTCTAACAGATACGCAGTATTTT. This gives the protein CASSLSSSGGLTDTQYF.

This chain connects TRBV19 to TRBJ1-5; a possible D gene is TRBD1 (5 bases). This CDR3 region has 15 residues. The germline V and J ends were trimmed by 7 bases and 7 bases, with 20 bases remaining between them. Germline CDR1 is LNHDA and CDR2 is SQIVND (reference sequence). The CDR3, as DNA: TGTGCCAGTACTCCAAATGCCAGGGTTGGACAGCCCCAGCATTTT. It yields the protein CASTPNARVGQPQHF.

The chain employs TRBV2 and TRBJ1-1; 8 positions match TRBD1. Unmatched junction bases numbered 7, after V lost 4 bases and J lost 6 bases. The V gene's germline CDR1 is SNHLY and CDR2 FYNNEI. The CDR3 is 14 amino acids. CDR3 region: CASSADREFPEAFF. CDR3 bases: TGTGCCAGCAGTGCGGACAGGGAATTCCCTGAAGCTTTCTTT.

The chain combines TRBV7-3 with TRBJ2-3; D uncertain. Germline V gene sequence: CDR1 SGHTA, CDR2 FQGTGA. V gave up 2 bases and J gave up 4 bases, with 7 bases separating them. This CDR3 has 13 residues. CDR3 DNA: TGTGCCAGCAGCTTAGCAGTTGCAGATACGCAGTATTTT. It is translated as CASSLAVADTQYF.

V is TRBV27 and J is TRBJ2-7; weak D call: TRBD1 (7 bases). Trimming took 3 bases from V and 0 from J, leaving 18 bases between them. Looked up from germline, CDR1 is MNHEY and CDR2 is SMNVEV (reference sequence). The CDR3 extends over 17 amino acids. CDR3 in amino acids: CASSFTGDSLSSYEQYF. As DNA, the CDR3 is TGTGCCAGCAGTTTCACGGGGGACAGTTTGTCCTCCTACGAGCAGTACTTC.